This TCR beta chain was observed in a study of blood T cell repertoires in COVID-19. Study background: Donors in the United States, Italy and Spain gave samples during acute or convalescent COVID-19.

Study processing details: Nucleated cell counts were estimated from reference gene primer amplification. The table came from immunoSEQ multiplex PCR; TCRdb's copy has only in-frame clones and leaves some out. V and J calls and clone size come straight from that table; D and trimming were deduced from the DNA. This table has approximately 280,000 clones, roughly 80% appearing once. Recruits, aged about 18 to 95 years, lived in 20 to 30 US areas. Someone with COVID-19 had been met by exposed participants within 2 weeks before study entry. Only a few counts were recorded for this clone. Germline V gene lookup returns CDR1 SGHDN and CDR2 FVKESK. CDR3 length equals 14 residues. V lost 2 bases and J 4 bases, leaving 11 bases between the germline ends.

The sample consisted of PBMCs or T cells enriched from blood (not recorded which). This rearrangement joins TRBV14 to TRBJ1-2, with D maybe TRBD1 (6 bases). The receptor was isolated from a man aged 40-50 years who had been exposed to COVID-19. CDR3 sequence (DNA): TGTGCCAGCAGCCAAACGACAGGAGGCTATGGCTACACCTTC. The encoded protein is CASSQTTGGYGYTF.